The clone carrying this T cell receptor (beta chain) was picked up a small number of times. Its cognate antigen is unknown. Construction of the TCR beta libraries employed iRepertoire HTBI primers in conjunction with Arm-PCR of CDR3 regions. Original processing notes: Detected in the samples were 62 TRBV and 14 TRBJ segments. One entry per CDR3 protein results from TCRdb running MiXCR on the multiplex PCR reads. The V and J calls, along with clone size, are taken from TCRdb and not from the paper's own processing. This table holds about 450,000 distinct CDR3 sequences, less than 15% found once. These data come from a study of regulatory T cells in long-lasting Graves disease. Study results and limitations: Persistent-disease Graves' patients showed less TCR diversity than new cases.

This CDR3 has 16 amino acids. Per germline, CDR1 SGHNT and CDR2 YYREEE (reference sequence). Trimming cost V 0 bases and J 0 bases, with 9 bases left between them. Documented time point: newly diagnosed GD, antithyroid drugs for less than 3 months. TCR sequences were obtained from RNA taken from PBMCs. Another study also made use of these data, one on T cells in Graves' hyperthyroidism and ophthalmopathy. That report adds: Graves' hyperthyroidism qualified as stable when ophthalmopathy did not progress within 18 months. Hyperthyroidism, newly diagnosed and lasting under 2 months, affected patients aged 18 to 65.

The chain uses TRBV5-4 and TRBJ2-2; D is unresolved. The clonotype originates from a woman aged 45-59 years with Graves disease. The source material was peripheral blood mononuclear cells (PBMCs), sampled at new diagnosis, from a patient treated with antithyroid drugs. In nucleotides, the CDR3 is TGTGCCAGCAGCTTGGGTTACGGAGCGAACACCGGGGAGCTGTTTTTT. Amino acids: CASSLGYGANTGELFF.